This passage covers 6 T cell receptor beta chains from one sample sequenced in a study of T-cell memory formation after mild COVID-19. TCRdb analysed the 5' RACE reads with MiXCR anew, one entry per CDR3 protein. This table holds 100,000 to 150,000 distinct CDR3 sequences, less than 6.5% found once. Sequencing input: PBMCs or a T cell subset sorted from them (not recorded which). The receptor source for this set is an adult woman who had mild COVID-19 (a few samples of this study predate the infection). Cell type and time point are not known.

The chain couples TRBV3-1 to TRBJ2-3; perhaps TRBD2 as D (5 bases). This CDR3 contains 13 residues. Trimming left V 4 bases short and J 2 bases short, with 7 bases between. CDR1 LGHDT and CDR2 YNNKEL come from the germline V gene (reference sequence). The CDR3 DNA is TGTGCCAGCAGCCTAGGACTCACAGATACGCAGTATTTT. Translating gives CASSLGLTDTQYF.

The gene calls are TRBV29-1 and TRBJ2-7; 13 bases line up with TRBD2. This CDR3 has 13 residues. Germline V gives CDR1 SQVTM, CDR2 ANQGSEA. V shed 7 bases and J 6 bases; nucleotides not matched to a gene: 6. CDR3 nucleotide sequence: TGCAGCGCTCTATGGACTAGCGGGAGCGAGCAGTACTTC. This translates into CSALWTSGSEQYF.

The rearrangement joins TRBV14 to TRBJ1-3; D unresolved. V gave up 0 bases and J gave up 5 bases, with 20 bases separating them. The V gene's germline CDR1 is SGHDN and CDR2 FVKESK. The CDR3 covers 18 residues. The CDR3 nucleotides read TGTGCCAGCAGCCAAGAAGGCGGAACTTATCTCTGGAGAAACACCATATATTTT. Translation: CASSQEGGTYLWRNTIYF.

This clonotype appeared many times. The chain uses TRBV20-1 and TRBJ2-3; 8 nucleotides align to TRBD2. This CDR3 has 15 amino acids. V trimming: 6 bases; J trimming: 3 bases; junction bases outside the gene matches: 11. Germline CDR1 is DFQATT and CDR2 is SNEGSKA (reference sequence). The DNA of the CDR3 is TGCAGTGCCCCGATGGCTAGCGGGCAAACAGATACGCAGTATTTT. It specifies CSAPMASGQTDTQYF.

This clonotype was seen repeatedly, ten times or more. The rearrangement uses TRBV7-6 and TRBJ2-5, with D maybe TRBD2 (6 bases). Germline loops: CDR1 SGHVS, CDR2 FNYEAQ. The CDR3 contains 16 residues. Trimming cost V 5 bases and J 4 bases, with 20 bases left between them. CDR3 sequence (DNA): TGTGCCAGCAGCCCCGGCCCGCAATGGCGGGGAGAGACCCAGTACTTC. It is translated as CASSPGPQWRGETQYF.

This clonotype was counted a few times. This sequence joins TRBV27 and TRBJ2-1; maybe TRBD2 (5 bases). Germline CDR1 MNHEY, CDR2 SMNVEV (reference sequence). The CDR3 sequence is 17 residues long. V lost 3 bases and J lost 0, with 15 bases in between. DNA for the CDR3: TGTGCCAGCAGTTTTTTAACGGTGGGGAGCTCCTACAATGAGCAGTTCTTC. Translating gives CASSFLTVGSSYNEQFF.